Listed here are 28 T cell receptor beta chains from one sample, sequenced in a study of cytotoxic CD8 clonotypes in ibrutinib-treated CLL. Libraries were prepared by immunoSEQ multiplex PCR; TCRdb keeps only in-frame clonotypes and omits some of them. Counted here are around 200,000 clones, about 75% occurring once; the ten biggest clones make up around 5.9%. The sequenced sample was PBMCs, obtained after 12 months of ibrutinib treatment. Source of these receptors: a human donor with chronic lymphocytic leukemia.

DNA of the CDR3: TGTGCCAGCAGCTTAGCGTCGCTAGCGGGAGCGAATACGCAGTATTTT. Translated, it gives CASSLASLAGANTQYF. V gene TRBV7-2 combines with J gene TRBJ2-3; 10 bases match TRBD2. Looked up from germline, CDR1 is SGHTA and CDR2 is FQGNSA. The CDR3 runs 16 residues. The V segment lost 0 bases and the J segment 7 bases; nucleotides outside the gene matches: 7.

In this sample, this clone turned up once. V usage is TRBV5-1 and J usage is TRBJ2-7, with a possible D match to TRBD1 (5 bases). Germline CDR1 is SGHRS and CDR2 is YFSETQ. This CDR3 spans 13 amino acids. The germline V and J ends were trimmed by 2 bases and 3 bases, with 9 bases remaining between them. Here the CDR3 DNA reads TGCGCCAGCAGCTTACAGGTCGACTACGAGCAGTACTTC. Translated: CASSLQVDYEQYF.

The J gene is TRBJ2-4, the V gene TRBV30, with D possibly called TRBD1 or TRBD2 (5 bases each). Germline CDR1 reads GTSNPN; CDR2 reads SVGIG (reference sequence). Between the trimmed V and J ends, which lost 0 bases and 11 bases, there was a span of 8 bases. This CDR3 contains 11 residues. The CDR3 nucleotides are TGTGCCTGGAGTGTACGGGGCGTTCAGTACTTC. It translates to CAWSVRGVQYF.

The CDR3 spells CASSAVTGYGYTF. DNA for the CDR3: TGTGCCAGCAGCGCCGTTACAGGTTATGGCTACACCTTC. The gene calls are TRBV9 and TRBJ1-2; TRBD1 might be the D (5 bases). The CDR3 is 13 amino acids. The V end was cut by 3 bases, the J end by 5 bases, with 11 bases between. Germline V gene data show CDR1 as SGDLS and CDR2 as YYNGEE.

This clone was observed at least ten times. The chain uses TRBV7-2 and TRBJ1-1; D possibly corresponds to TRBD1 (5 bases). Germline V lookup: CDR1 SGHTA, CDR2 FQGNSA. V was pared by 5 bases and J by 8 bases, with 24 bases between. The CDR3 spans 16 residues. The CDR3 DNA follows: TGTGCCAGCAGCATGGGCTTGGGGTCCTCTCCAGGGGAAGCTTTCTTT. Its translation is CASSMGLGSSPGEAFF.

V and J are TRBV29-1 and TRBJ2-3, with 8 bases matching TRBD2. V shed 1 base and J 3 bases; nucleotides not matched to a gene: 6. Germline CDR1 is SQVTM and CDR2 is ANQGSEA. This CDR3 region has 15 residues. The CDR3 DNA reads as TGCAGCGTTGAAGGTCTGGCTAGCGGGACAGATACGCAGTATTTT. Encoded protein: CSVEGLASGTDTQYF.

The chain recombines TRBV9 with TRBJ2-2; 9 positions match TRBD1. Germline values: CDR1 SGDLS, CDR2 YYNGEE. With V trimmed by 2 bases and J by 2 bases, 1 base remained unmatched. This CDR3 is built from 15 residues. Written as DNA, the CDR3 is TGTGCCAGCAGCGTTACAGGGGGCAACACCGGGGAGCTGTTTTTT. It is translated as CASSVTGGNTGELFF.

This clone was picked up a small number of times. The chain recombines TRBV4-1 with TRBJ2-1; perhaps TRBD2 as D (6 bases). CDR3 length equals 16 residues. V lost 1 base and J lost 3, with 13 bases in between. In germline, CDR1 is MGHRA, CDR2 YSYEKL. The CDR3 region is CASSQGSGGVYNEQFF. In nucleotides, the CDR3 is TGCGCCAGCAGCCAAGGATCGGGCGGGGTCTACAATGAGCAGTTCTTC.

J is TRBJ1-4 and V is TRBV29-1; 7 positions match TRBD1. Trimming took 4 bases from V and 2 from J; bases not matched to a gene: 4. The CDR3 is 14 residues long. Germline V CDR1 and CDR2: SQVTM, ANQGSEA. The CDR3, as DNA: TGCAGCGTTGCGGGGGACAGCACTAATGAAAAACTGTTTTTT. Translating it yields CSVAGDSTNEKLFF.

The rearrangement joins TRBV11-3 to TRBJ2-7; the D gene is possibly TRBD1 (6 bases). Trimming removed 5 bases at V and 4 bases at J, with 12 bases between. There are 13 residues in the CDR3. Looked up from germline, CDR1 is SGHNT and CDR2 is YENEEA. CDR3 in DNA: TGTGCCAGCAGCCGATTGACAGGATACGAGCAGTACTTC. Translating gives CASSRLTGYEQYF.

V and J are TRBV7-3 and TRBJ1-5; D is unclear. The germline V and J ends were trimmed by 3 bases and 1 base, with 7 bases remaining between them. CDR3 length: 14 amino acids. The germline gives CDR1 SGHTA, CDR2 FQGTGA. CDR3 sequence: CASSFQGSNQPQHF. The CDR3 DNA reads as TGTGCCAGCAGCTTTCAAGGGAGCAATCAGCCCCAGCATTTT. Based on the CDR3 plus reference TRBV7-3 and TRBJ1-5, the full variable domain is GAGVSQTPSNKVTEKGKYVELRCDPISGHTALYWYRQSLGQGPEFLIYFQGTGAADDSGLPNDRFFAVRPEGSVSTLKIQRTERGDSAVYLCASSFQGSNQPQHFGDGTRLSIL.

This clone was counted only a few times. The chain carries TRBV4-2 and TRBJ1-5; D is unresolved. This CDR3 comprises 15 residues. V lost 4 bases, J lost 4 bases, and 14 bases lay in between. CDR1 and CDR2 (germline): LGHNA, YNFKEQ. This chain's CDR3 is CASSRDRNTNQPQHF. CDR3 nucleotides: TGTGCCAGCAGCCGCGATCGGAATACTAATCAGCCCCAGCATTTT.

This clone was counted a single time. The gene calls are TRBV7-2 and TRBJ2-7; a possible D gene is TRBD1 (7 bases). The CDR3 runs 14 residues. With 4 bases removed from V and 4 bases from J, the gap between germline ends came to 14 bases. CDR1 is SGHTA and CDR2 is FQGNSA in the germline V gene. The CDR3 DNA reads as TGTGCCAGCAGCTCGGAGGGGGCGTCTTACGAGCAGTACTTC. This codes for CASSSEGASYEQYF.

The chain combines TRBV25-1 with TRBJ1-1; possible D gene TRBD1, 5 bases. CDR3 length: 15 residues. The ends were cut back, 1 base at V and 3 bases at J, with 12 bases in the middle. The germline V gene encodes CDR1 MGHDK and CDR2 SYGVNS. CDR3 sequence reads: CASSEFRQGDTEAFF. The CDR3 region has the DNA TGTGCCAGCAGTGAATTTCGGCAGGGAGACACTGAAGCTTTCTTT.

This clone was counted only a few times. V usage is TRBV11-2 and J usage is TRBJ1-5, with D uncertain. The CDR3 is 11 amino acids. Germline V gene data show CDR1 as SGHAT and CDR2 as FQNNGV. The V and J ends lost 4 bases and 9 bases respectively, with 7 bases between them. CDR3 loop: CASSSTGPQHF. The CDR3 bases are TGTGCCAGCAGCTCCACGGGGCCCCAGCATTTT.

The sample holds one count of this clone. The chain has TRBV6-5 and TRBJ2-7, with unresolved D. Germline V gene sequence: CDR1 MNHEY, CDR2 SVGAGI. This CDR3 is 13 amino acids long. Trimming left V 3 bases short and J 2 bases short, with 8 bases between. DNA for the CDR3: TGTGCCAGCAGTTATTCGCGAACCTACGAGCAGTACTTC. Protein product: CASSYSRTYEQYF.

This chain connects TRBV6-6 to TRBJ2-7; possibly TRBD1 for D (6 bases). This CDR3 region has 14 residues. V was pared by 4 bases and J by 5 bases, with 15 bases between. The V gene's germline CDR1 is MNHNY and CDR2 SVGAGI (reference sequence). For the CDR3, the DNA is TGTGCCAGCAGTTCTCCGGCACAGGGCGACGAGCAGTACTTC. Translation gives CASSSPAQGDEQYF.

The gene calls are TRBV2 and TRBJ2-3, with 8 bases identical to TRBD2. This CDR3 is built from 11 residues. The germline V gene encodes CDR1 SNHLY and CDR2 FYNNEI. Losses at the gene ends were 8 bases for V and 13 bases for J; bases not matched to a gene: 8. The CDR3: CASRGTRLEYF. In DNA, the CDR3 is TGTGCCAGCCGAGGGACTAGACTGGAGTATTTT.

The chain has TRBV29-1 and TRBJ2-7; TRBD2 agrees at 12 bases. After removal of 4 bases from V and 5 bases from J, the junction contained 9 bases not matched to a gene. CDR1 and CDR2 (germline): SQVTM, ANQGSEA. The CDR3 is 15 residues long. CDR3 DNA: TGCAGCGTTGGAGAAAGGACTAGCGGGAACCACGAGCAGTACTTC. It specifies CSVGERTSGNHEQYF.

On this clone: The junction differs from germline at one of its ends, possibly a read error. The V gene is TRBV7-7, the J gene TRBJ2-1, with 7 bases matching TRBD2. This CDR3 is 17 amino acids long. The V gene's germline CDR1 is SSHAT and CDR2 FNYEAQ (reference sequence). Here the CDR3 DNA reads TGTGCTAGCAGTGGGTCAGGGTCCGGCGGGGGTAACAATGAGCAGTTCTTC. Its translation is CASSGSGSGGGNNEQFF.

This clone came up a few times. The chain recombines TRBV7-2 with TRBJ1-5, with 8 bases lining up with TRBD1. The germline V gene encodes CDR1 SGHTA and CDR2 FQGNSA. V lost 0 bases and J lost 7; bases outside the gene matches: 5. The CDR3 loop spans 15 amino acids. CDR3 nucleotide sequence: TGTGCCAGCAGCTTAGCGAACAGGGGGTCGCAGCCCCAGCATTTT. Translation gives CASSLANRGSQPQHF.

The J gene is TRBJ1-2, the V gene TRBV4-1; D perhaps matches TRBD1 (5 bases). Looked up from germline, CDR1 is MGHRA and CDR2 is YSYEKL. CDR3 length: 14 amino acids. Trimming shortened V by 3 bases and J by 4 bases, and 12 bases separated the two germline ends. CDR3 region: CASSHGGFGYGYTF. CDR3 bases: TGCGCCAGCAGCCATGGGGGATTCGGCTATGGCTACACCTTC.

This chain links TRBV7-2 with TRBJ1-2; D is unresolved. The CDR3 is 12 residues long. The V gene's germline CDR1 is SGHTA and CDR2 FQGNSA. Trimming pared 4 bases from V and 1 base from J, leaving 4 bases between. The CDR3: CASSSRNYGYTF. In nucleotides, the CDR3 is TGTGCCAGCAGCTCCCGTAACTATGGCTACACCTTC.

This sequence joins TRBV30 and TRBJ2-7, with D tentatively TRBD1 or TRBD2 (7 bases each). V was trimmed by 2 bases and J by 1 base, leaving 18 bases between them. The CDR3 length is 16 residues. Looked up from germline, CDR1 is GTSNPN and CDR2 is SVGIG (reference sequence). Here the CDR3 reads CAWSLMGGTDSYEQYF. CDR3 nucleotides: TGTGCCTGGAGTCTCATGGGGGGGACAGATTCCTACGAGCAGTACTTC.

This clone occurred a few times. The rearrangement joins TRBV5-4 to TRBJ2-3; D is possibly TRBD1 or TRBD2 (6 bases each). V lost 0 bases and J 2 bases, leaving 10 bases between the germline ends. The CDR3 extends over 15 amino acids. CDR1 and CDR2 (germline): SGHNT, YYREEE (reference sequence). In DNA, the CDR3 is TGTGCCAGCAGCTTGGACGGGGGCCCCACAGATACGCAGTATTTT. Translation: CASSLDGGPTDTQYF.

The chain links TRBV6-1 to TRBJ1-1; no reliable D call. Trimming left V 4 bases short and J 7 bases short, with 13 bases between. CDR1 and CDR2 (germline): MNHNS, SASEGT. The CDR3 covers 13 residues. In nucleotides, the CDR3 is TGTGCCAGCAGTGGTCGGCAGACTATTGAAGCTTTCTTT. Protein product: CASSGRQTIEAFF.

The genes are TRBV28 and TRBJ1-5; D unclear. The ends were cut back, 1 base at V and 3 bases at J, with 13 bases in the middle. Germline assignment: CDR1 MDHEN and CDR2 SYDVKM. The CDR3 runs 16 residues. CDR3 in amino acids: CASSLSAAASNQPQHF. The CDR3 nucleotides are TGTGCCAGCAGTTTATCGGCCGCGGCCTCCAATCAGCCCCAGCATTTT.

V is TRBV7-9 and J is TRBJ1-2; D gene uncertain. This CDR3 has 19 residues. The ends were cut back, 5 bases at V and 0 bases at J, with 25 bases in the middle. The germline gives CDR1 SEHNR, CDR2 FQNEAQ (reference sequence). CDR3 sequence (DNA): TGTGCCAGCAGCCTAAATCTCGTTAGCCAAACGCCAGCTAACTATGGCTACACCTTC. This encodes CASSLNLVSQTPANYGYTF.